The next 8 T cell receptor beta chains were all read from a single sample in a study of early T cells in non-severe SARS-CoV-2 infection. A single record per CDR3 protein comes from TCRdb applying MiXCR to the 5' RACE reads. The sample consists of 52,000 or so distinct CDR3 sequences, roughly an eighth of them appearing once. The sequenced material came from whole blood. The origin of the receptors is an adult who was a healthcare worker with PCR-confirmed SARS-CoV-2 infection or an uninfected control (not recorded which).

The chain links TRBV12-3 or TRBV12-4 to TRBJ1-3, with D possibly TRBD1 on 5 matching bases. The CDR3 is 14 amino acids. Trimming left V 3 bases short and J 6 bases short, with 12 bases between. The CDR3 spells CASSLGQSLNTIYF. Written as DNA, the CDR3 is TGTGCCAGCAGTTTGGGGCAGTCACTAAACACCATATATTTT.

The chain combines TRBV9 with TRBJ2-7; TRBD2 agrees at 8 bases. J gave up 6 bases and V 3 bases, and 8 bases lay outside the gene matches. CDR3 length: 14 amino acids. Germline V gene sequence: CDR1 SGDLS, CDR2 YYNGEE. The CDR3 sequence is CASSEAGGFSEQYF. CDR3 in DNA: TGTGCCAGCAGCGAGGCGGGGGGATTCTCCGAGCAGTACTTC.

Note on this clonotype: A read error is possible here, since a much larger clone lies one base away. The chain is built from TRBV5-1 and TRBJ2-3; D perhaps matches TRBD2 (5 bases). Germline V lookup: CDR1 SGHRS, CDR2 YFSETQ. The CDR3 spans 16 residues. Trimming stripped 1 base from V and 0 bases from J, with 12 bases between. The CDR3 sequence is CASSLWRISSTDTQYF. Written as DNA, the CDR3 is TGCGCCAGCAGCTTGTGGAGGATCTCTAGCACAGATACGCAGTATTTT.

This clonotype was detected only a few times. V usage is TRBV10-3 and J usage is TRBJ2-1; D possibly matches TRBD1 or TRBD2 (7 bases each). The CDR3 sequence is 18 residues long. Germline V gene data show CDR1 as ENHRY and CDR2 as SYGVKD. The V and J ends lost 3 bases and 9 bases respectively, with 27 bases between them. CDR3: CAISETNGLGRGQIEQFF. CDR3 sequence (DNA): TGTGCCATCAGTGAAACAAATGGACTAGGACGGGGACAGATTGAGCAGTTCTTC.

This clonotype occurred many times. This chain connects TRBV6-4 to TRBJ2-3; D ambiguous. Trimming cost V 2 bases and J 3 bases, with 9 bases left between them. The CDR3 is 14 amino acids. CDR1 is MRHNA and CDR2 is SNTAGT in the germline V gene. The CDR3 here is CASSDRHPTDTQYF. The DNA for the CDR3 is TGTGCCAGCAGTGACCGGCACCCGACAGATACGCAGTATTTT.

The genes are TRBV9 and TRBJ1-2; the match to TRBD1 covers 7 bases. There are 18 residues in the CDR3. The V gene end was trimmed by 0 bases and the J gene end by 3 bases; junction bases not matched to a gene: 14. The germline V gene has CDR1 SGDLS and CDR2 YYNGEE. The CDR3, as DNA: TGTGCCAGCAGCGTAGGTCCCTACGGGACAGACGGAGACTATGGCTACACCTTC. It is translated as CASSVGPYGTDGDYGYTF.

This chain connects TRBV12-3 or TRBV12-4 to TRBJ1-5; D possibly corresponds to TRBD1 (5 bases). V was trimmed by 5 bases and J by 3 bases, leaving 20 bases between them. This CDR3 contains 17 residues. The CDR3 reads CASSLVLGGVLNQPQHF. The DNA for the CDR3 is TGTGCCAGCAGTCTAGTTCTCGGGGGAGTTCTCAATCAGCCCCAGCATTTT.

The V and J genes are TRBV20-1 and TRBJ2-7; 12 bases align to TRBD2. Germline V gene lookup returns CDR1 DFQATT and CDR2 SNEGSKA (reference sequence). J gave up 2 bases and V 5 bases, and 7 bases lay outside the gene matches. The CDR3 is made up of 15 amino acids. The CDR3 protein is CSALAASGGAYEQYF. CDR3 DNA: TGCAGTGCTCTCGCTGCTAGCGGGGGGGCCTACGAGCAGTACTTC.